Following are 3 T cell receptor beta chains from one sample sequenced in a study of CD8+CD57+ T cells in acquired aplastic anemia. The template for TCR beta VDJ and CDR3 sequence profiling was genomic DNA. TCRdb processed the reads anew with MiXCR; each CDR3 protein has one entry. The data contain about 180,000 distinct CDR3 sequences, less than 55% of them seen just once; the ten biggest clones take up around 3%. The specimen was sorted CD4+, CD8+, or CD8+CD57+ T cells (not recorded which) from PBMCs. The receptors originated from a human donor in good health.

This clonotype was observed at least ten times. V and J are TRBV19 and TRBJ1-5, with 7 nucleotides matching TRBD1. The CDR3 consists of 17 residues. Germline trimming cut 1 base from V and 1 base from J; bases unmatched to any gene: 7. CDR1 is LNHDA, CDR2 SQIVND, per germline (reference sequence). Here the CDR3 DNA reads TGTGCCAGTAGTATAGCCCGAGGGGGCTTGAGCAATCAGCCCCAGCATTTT. It translates to CASSIARGGLSNQPQHF.

This clonotype has only a few counts. The gene calls are TRBV10-3 and TRBJ2-5, with D possibly matching TRBD2 (6 bases). Deletions cut 6 bases from V and 5 bases from J, with 19 bases between. Germline V gene lookup returns CDR1 ENHRY and CDR2 SYGVKD. The CDR3 has 15 amino acids. CDR3 in amino acids: CAIRRRLDEAETQYF. CDR3 bases: TGTGCCATCAGAAGGAGACTAGACGAGGCCGAGACCCAGTACTTC.

The rearrangement uses TRBV19 and TRBJ1-1; no clear D gene. The CDR3 has 14 residues. V was shortened by 1 base and J by 5 bases, with 11 bases between the two germline ends. In germline, CDR1 is LNHDA, CDR2 SQIVND (reference sequence). CDR3 protein: CASSIAATTTEAFF. CDR3 DNA sequence: TGTGCCAGTAGTATAGCTGCAACGACGACTGAAGCTTTCTTT. Full variable domain (rest looked up from reference TRBV19 and TRBJ1-1): DGGITQSPKYLFRKEGQNVTLSCEQNLNHDAMYWYRQDPGQGLRLIYYSQIVNDFQKGDIAEGYSVSREKKESFPLTVTSAQKNPTAFYLCASSIAATTTEAFFGQGTRLTVV.